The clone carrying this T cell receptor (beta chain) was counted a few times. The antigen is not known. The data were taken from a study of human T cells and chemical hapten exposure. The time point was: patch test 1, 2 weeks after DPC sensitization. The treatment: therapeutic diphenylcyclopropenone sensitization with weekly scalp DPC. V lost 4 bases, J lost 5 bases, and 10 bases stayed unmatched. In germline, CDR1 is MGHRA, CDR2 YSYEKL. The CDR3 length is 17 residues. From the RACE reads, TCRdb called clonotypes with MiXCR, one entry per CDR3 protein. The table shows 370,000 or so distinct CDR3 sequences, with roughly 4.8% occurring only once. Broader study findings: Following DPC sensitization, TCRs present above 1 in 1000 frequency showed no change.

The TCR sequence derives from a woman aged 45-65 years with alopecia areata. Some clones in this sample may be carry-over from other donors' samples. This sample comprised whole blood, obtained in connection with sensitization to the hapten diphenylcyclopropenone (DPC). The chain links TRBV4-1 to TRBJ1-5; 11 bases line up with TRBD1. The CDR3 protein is CASSRTLDRGQDQPQHF. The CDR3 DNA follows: TGCGCCAGCAGCCGCACTTTGGACAGGGGGCAGGATCAGCCCCAGCATTTT.